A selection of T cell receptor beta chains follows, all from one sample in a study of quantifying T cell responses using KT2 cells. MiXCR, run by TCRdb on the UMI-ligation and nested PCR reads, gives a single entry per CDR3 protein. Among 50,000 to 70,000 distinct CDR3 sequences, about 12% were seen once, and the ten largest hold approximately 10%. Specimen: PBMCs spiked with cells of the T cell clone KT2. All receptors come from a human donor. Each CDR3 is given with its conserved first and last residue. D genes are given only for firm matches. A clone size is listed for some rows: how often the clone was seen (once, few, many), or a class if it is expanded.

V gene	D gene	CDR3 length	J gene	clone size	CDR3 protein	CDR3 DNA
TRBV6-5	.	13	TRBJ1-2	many	CASSSRANYGYTF	TGTGCCAGCTCTAGTAGAGCTAACTATGGCTACACCTTC
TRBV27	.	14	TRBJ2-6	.	CASSRSSGANVLTF	TGTGCCAGCAGCAGGAGCTCTGGGGCCAACGTCCTGACTTTC
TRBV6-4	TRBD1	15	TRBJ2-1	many	CASSDTGGSYNEQFF	TGTGCCAGCAGTGACACAGGGGGCTCCTACAATGAGCAGTTCTTC
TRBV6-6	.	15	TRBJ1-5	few	CASSPGAGGNQPQHF	TGTGCCAGCAGTCCAGGGGCCGGGGGCAATCAGCCCCAGCATTTT
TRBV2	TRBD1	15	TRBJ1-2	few	CASRVGQGAGYGYTF	TGTGCCAGCCGCGTTGGACAGGGGGCAGGCTATGGCTACACCTTC
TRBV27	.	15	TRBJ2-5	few	CASSYVTGSRETQYF	TGTGCCAGCAGCTACGTAACAGGGAGTCGAGAGACCCAGTACTTC
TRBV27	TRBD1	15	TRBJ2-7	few	CASSLEGQGLGEQYF	TGTGCCAGCAGTTTGGAGGGACAGGGGCTGGGCGAGCAGTACTTC
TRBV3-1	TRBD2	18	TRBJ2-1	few	CASSHPRTSPSSYNEQFF	TGTGCCAGCAGCCACCCCAGGACTAGTCCCAGCTCCTACAATGAGCAGTTCTTC
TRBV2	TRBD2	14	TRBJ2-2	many	CASNGGAGSGELFF	TGTGCCAGCAACGGGGGGGCCGGTTCCGGGGAGCTGTTTTTT
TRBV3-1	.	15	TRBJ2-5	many	CASSQRGPRQETQYF	TGTGCCAGCAGCCAACGGGGGCCCCGTCAAGAGACCCAGTACTTC
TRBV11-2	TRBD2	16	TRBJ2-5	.	CASSPRLAGGTETQYF	TGTGCCAGCAGCCCGCGACTAGCGGGGGGTACGGAGACCCAGTACTTC
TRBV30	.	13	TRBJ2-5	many	CAWIRPPVSTQYF	TGTGCCTGGATAAGACCACCTGTTTCGACCCAGTACTTC
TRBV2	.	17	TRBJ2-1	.	CASTRTRGSHGVNEQFF	TGTGCCAGTACGAGGACACGGGGCTCCCACGGCGTGAATGAGCAGTTCTTC
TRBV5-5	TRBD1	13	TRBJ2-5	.	CASSTTGAETQYF	TGTGCCAGCAGCACGACAGGGGCAGAGACCCAGTACTTC
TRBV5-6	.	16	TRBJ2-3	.	CASSLVGSRGGDTQYF	TGTGCCAGCAGCTTGGTGGGGAGTAGGGGCGGGGATACGCAGTATTTT
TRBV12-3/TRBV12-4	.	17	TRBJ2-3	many	CASSYRLAHLSTDTQYF	TGTGCCAGCAGTTATAGGTTAGCCCACCTAAGCACAGATACGCAGTATTTT
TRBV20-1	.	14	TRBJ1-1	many	CSARDSGSPGEAFF	TGCAGTGCTAGAGATTCGGGGTCCCCGGGTGAAGCTTTCTTT
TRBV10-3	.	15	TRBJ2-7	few	CAISANSGFSYEQYF	TGTGCCATCAGTGCTAATTCGGGTTTTTCCTACGAGCAGTACTTC
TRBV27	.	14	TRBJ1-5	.	CASSPFNSNQPQHF	TGTGCCAGCAGTCCTTTCAATAGCAATCAGCCCCAGCATTTT
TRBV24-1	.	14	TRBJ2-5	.	CATSDSWTEETQYF	TGTGCCACCAGTGATTCCTGGACAGAAGAGACCCAGTACTTC
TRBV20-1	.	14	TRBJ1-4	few	CSARVGTTNEKLFF	TGCAGTGCTAGAGTCGGGACAACTAATGAAAAACTGTTTTTT
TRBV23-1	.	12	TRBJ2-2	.	CASTSRTGEPFF	TGCGCCAGCACCTCCAGGACCGGGGAGCCGTTTTTT
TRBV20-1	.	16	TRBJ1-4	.	CSAREYKEGHNEKLFF	TGCAGTGCTAGAGAGTATAAAGAGGGCCACAATGAAAAACTGTTTTTT
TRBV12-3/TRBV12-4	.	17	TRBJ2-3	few	CASSHLGRLKTTDTQYF	TGTGCCAGCAGCCACCTCGGCCGATTGAAGACCACAGATACGCAGTATTTT
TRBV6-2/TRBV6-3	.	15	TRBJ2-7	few	CASRQNLLGGYEQYF	TGTGCCAGCAGACAAAATCTCCTCGGGGGCTACGAGCAGTACTTC
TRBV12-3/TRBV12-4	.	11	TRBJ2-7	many	CASRSGGLEYF	TGTGCCAGCAGGTCCGGGGGACTGGAGTACTTC
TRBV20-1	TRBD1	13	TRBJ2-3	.	CSASQGATDTQYF	TGCAGTGCTTCACAGGGGGCTACAGATACGCAGTATTTT
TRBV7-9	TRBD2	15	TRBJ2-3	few	CASSLAGESTDTQYF	TGTGCCAGCAGCCTAGCGGGGGAGAGCACAGATACGCAGTATTTT
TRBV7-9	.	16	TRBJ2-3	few	CASSITRSSYTDTQYF	TGTGCCAGCAGCATAACCCGCTCTAGCTATACAGATACGCAGTATTTT
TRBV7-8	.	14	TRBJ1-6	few	CASSLGGGDAPLHF	TGTGCCAGCAGCTTAGGGGGGGGGGATGCACCCCTCCACTTT
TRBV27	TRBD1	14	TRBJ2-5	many	CASSSDRAQETQYF	TGTGCCAGCAGTTCGGACAGGGCCCAAGAGACCCAGTACTTC
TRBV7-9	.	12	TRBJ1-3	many	CASKGAGNTIYF	TGTGCCAGCAAGGGAGCTGGAAACACCATATATTTT
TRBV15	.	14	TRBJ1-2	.	CATSSTGLGVGYTF	TGTGCCACCAGCAGCACAGGGTTGGGGGTTGGCTACACCTTC
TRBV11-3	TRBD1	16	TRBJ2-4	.	CASSFRDRGQGDIQYF	TGTGCCAGCAGCTTCCGGGACAGGGGGCAAGGGGACATTCAGTACTTC
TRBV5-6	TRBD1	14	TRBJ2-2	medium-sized	CASSFGQGARELFF	TGTGCCAGCAGCTTCGGGCAGGGGGCAAGGGAGCTGTTTTTT
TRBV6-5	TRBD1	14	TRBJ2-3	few	CASSSGQGADTQYF	TGTGCCAGCAGTTCCGGACAGGGGGCAGATACGCAGTATTTT
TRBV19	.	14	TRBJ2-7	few	CASRRDIDSYEQYF	TGTGCCAGTAGGAGGGACATAGACTCCTACGAGCAGTACTTC
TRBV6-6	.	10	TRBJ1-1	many	CASSVRDTFF	TGTGCCAGCAGTGTCCGGGACACTTTCTTT
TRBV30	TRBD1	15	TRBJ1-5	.	CAWSVGTGRFQPQHF	TGTGCCTGGAGTGTTGGGACAGGGCGCTTTCAGCCCCAGCATTTT
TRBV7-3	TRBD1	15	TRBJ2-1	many	CASSPGQGDYNEQFF	TGTGCCAGCAGCCCGGGGCAGGGGGACTACAATGAGCAGTTCTTC